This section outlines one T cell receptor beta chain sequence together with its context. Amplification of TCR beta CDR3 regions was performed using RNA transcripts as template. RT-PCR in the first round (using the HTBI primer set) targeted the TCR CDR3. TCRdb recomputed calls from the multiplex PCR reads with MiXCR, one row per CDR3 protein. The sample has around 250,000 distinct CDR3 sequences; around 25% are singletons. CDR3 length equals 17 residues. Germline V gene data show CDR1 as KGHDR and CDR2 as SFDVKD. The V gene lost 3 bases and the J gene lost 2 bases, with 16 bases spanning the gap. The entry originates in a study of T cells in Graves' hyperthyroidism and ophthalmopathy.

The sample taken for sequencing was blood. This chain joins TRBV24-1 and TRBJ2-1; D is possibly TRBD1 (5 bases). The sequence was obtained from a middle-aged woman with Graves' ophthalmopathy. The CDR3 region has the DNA TGTGCCACCAGTGATACCCGACAGATAGCCACCTACAATGAGCAGTTCTTC. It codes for CATSDTRQIATYNEQFF.